These T cell receptor beta chains were read from a single sample in a study of regulatory T cells in long-lasting Graves disease. One entry per CDR3 protein results from TCRdb running MiXCR on the multiplex PCR reads. The table lists around 500,000 distinct CDR3 sequences, about a fifth of them singletons. This specimen was peripheral blood mononuclear cells (PBMCs), taken when the disease was refractory, from a patient treated with antithyroid drugs. These receptors came from a female donor with Graves disease. Both conserved end residues are part of each CDR3. The order of the fields is clone size, D gene, V gene, J gene, CDR3 protein, CDR3 DNA. The D gene is left open where the match is weak. A row's size may be missing; if present it is once, few, many or a size class.

many	NA	TRBV28	TRBJ1-2	CASSSSDSRHYGYTF	TGTGCCAGCAGTTCGTCAGACAGCAGACACTATGGCTACACCTTC
many	NA	TRBV6-2/TRBV6-3	TRBJ2-7	CASTSYGYEQYF	TGTGCCAGCACTTCGTACGGCTACGAGCAGTACTTC
few	TRBD1	TRBV6-2/TRBV6-3	TRBJ2-6	CASRSGGPGANVLTF	TGTGCCAGCAGATCAGGGGGCCCTGGGGCCAACGTCCTGACTTTC
few	NA	TRBV7-6	TRBJ1-2	CASSLGIGSSGYTF	TGTGCCAGCAGCTTAGGCATAGGTTCGTCTGGCTACACCTTC
many	NA	TRBV5-6	TRBJ1-5	CASSVDRDQPQHF	TGTGCCAGCAGCGTAGACAGAGATCAGCCCCAGCATTTT
once	TRBD1	TRBV9	TRBJ1-2	CASSVGPAPTGQAGYTF	TGTGCCAGCAGCGTAGGTCCCGCCCCCACTGGACAGGCTGGCTACACCTTC
NA	TRBD2	TRBV14	TRBJ2-5	CASSALAGGPRETQYF	TGTGCCAGCAGCGCTCTAGCGGGAGGACCCCGGGAGACCCAGTACTTC
many	NA	TRBV11-1	TRBJ1-1	CASSSTDGMNTEAFF	TGTGCCAGCAGTTCCACCGACGGTATGAACACTGAAGCTTTCTTT
NA	TRBD1	TRBV18	TRBJ2-2	CASSPRRQGTGELFF	TGTGCCAGCTCACCCCGCCGACAGGGCACCGGGGAGCTGTTTTTT
NA	TRBD1	TRBV7-9	TRBJ2-1	CASSPWTGRNEQFF	TGTGCCAGCAGCCCGTGGACAGGGAGGAATGAGCAGTTCTTC
few	TRBD2	TRBV12-3/TRBV12-4	TRBJ2-3	CASRELAASTDTQYF	TGTGCCAGCAGAGAACTAGCGGCTAGCACAGATACGCAGTATTTT
few	TRBD1	TRBV6-2/TRBV6-3	TRBJ2-7	CASSVGTGGTYEQYF	TGTGCCAGCAGTGTTGGGACAGGGGGGACCTACGAGCAGTACTTC
NA	NA	TRBV20-1	TRBJ2-2	CSASEGDTSTGELFF	TGCAGTGCTAGTGAGGGGGACACCTCCACCGGGGAGCTGTTTTTT
many	NA	TRBV12-3/TRBV12-4	TRBJ2-5	CASSKTGPRETQYF	TGTGCCAGCAGCAAAACAGGACCCCGGGAGACCCAGTACTTC
NA	NA	TRBV7-3	TRBJ2-7	CASSLLSGEQYF	TGTGCCAGCAGCTTATTGTCCGGGGAGCAGTACTTC
NA	NA	TRBV4-1	TRBJ2-7	CASSHTDSSAYEQYF	TGCGCCAGCAGCCACACGGACTCCAGCGCCTACGAGCAGTACTTC
NA	NA	TRBV5-1	TRBJ1-1	CASSLRWGENTEAFF	TGCGCCAGCAGCTTGAGGTGGGGGGAAAACACTGAAGCTTTCTTT
many	TRBD1	TRBV29-1	TRBJ2-6	CSVEDVHRGLGANVLTF	TGCAGCGTTGAAGATGTGCACAGGGGGCTCGGGGCCAACGTCCTGACTTTC
NA	TRBD2	TRBV19	TRBJ2-2	CASSGTSGRMNTGELFF	TGTGCCAGTAGTGGGACTAGCGGGAGGATGAACACCGGGGAGCTGTTTTTT
many	TRBD1	TRBV28	TRBJ1-2	CASSLPLLTGQRYGYTF	TGTGCCAGCAGTTTACCGTTACTGACAGGGCAACGCTATGGCTACACCTTC
NA	NA	TRBV7-3	TRBJ2-6	CASSLLGPTAGANVLTF	TGTGCCAGCAGCTTATTAGGTCCCACTGCTGGGGCCAACGTCCTGACTTTC
NA	NA	TRBV28	TRBJ2-7	CASSSFSVYEQYF	TGTGCCAGCAGTTCATTCTCTGTTTACGAGCAGTACTTC
NA	TRBD2	TRBV7-6	TRBJ2-3	CASSPTPSGEITDTQYF	TGTGCCAGCAGCCCCACCCCTAGCGGAGAAATCACAGATACGCAGTATTTT
many	TRBD2	TRBV20-1	TRBJ2-7	CSAASSGSSYEQYF	TGCAGTGCTGCCTCTAGCGGCAGCTCCTACGAGCAGTACTTC
many	NA	TRBV27	TRBJ2-5	CASSVLGQETQYF	TGTGCCAGCAGTGTATTGGGCCAAGAGACCCAGTACTTC
many	NA	TRBV12-3/TRBV12-4	TRBJ1-1	CASNHRRLNTEAFF	TGTGCCAGCAACCACAGGCGGCTAAACACTGAAGCTTTCTTT
once	TRBD1	TRBV5-1	TRBJ1-1	CASRDHGQGRTEAFF	TGCGCCAGCAGGGACCACGGACAGGGGAGAACTGAAGCTTTCTTT
many	NA	TRBV7-2	TRBJ2-2	CASSSHKARGVAGRSGELFF	TGTGCCAGCAGCTCCCACAAAGCCCGCGGGGTTGCGGGGCGGAGCGGGGAGCTGTTTTTT
NA	NA	TRBV5-1	TRBJ2-7	CASSSFDPSGEQYF	TGCGCCAGCAGCTCTTTCGACCCCTCTGGGGAGCAGTACTTC
NA	NA	TRBV11-2	TRBJ2-3	CASSARLADTQYF	TGTGCCAGCAGCGCCCGTTTGGCAGATACGCAGTATTTT
NA	TRBD2	TRBV5-1	TRBJ2-5	CASSQGSGRGRETQYF	TGCGCCAGCAGCCAAGGGAGCGGGAGAGGACGAGAGACCCAGTACTTC
few	NA	TRBV20-1	TRBJ2-7	CSARRGAYEQYF	TGCAGTGCTAGGCGCGGGGCCTACGAGCAGTACTTC
many	NA	TRBV5-6	TRBJ1-4	CASKGVGEKLFF	TGTGCCAGCAAGGGGGTCGGGGAAAAACTGTTTTTT
many	TRBD1	TRBV11-2	TRBJ1-1	CASTLVPTGSTEAFF	TGTGCCAGCACCCTAGTCCCGACAGGGAGCACTGAAGCTTTCTTT
NA	NA	TRBV13	TRBJ2-6	CANSPFLGGSGANVLTF	TGTGCCAACAGCCCTTTCTTAGGGGGCTCTGGGGCCAACGTCCTGACTTTC
NA	NA	TRBV30	TRBJ1-1	CASELLNVGGRAAEAFF	TGTGCCTCAGAACTCCTCAACGTTGGGGGGCGCGCGGCTGAAGCTTTCTTT
few	NA	TRBV27	TRBJ2-7	CASSLPSYIYEQYF	TGTGCCAGCAGTTTACCATCCTATATCTACGAGCAGTACTTC
NA	TRBD2	TRBV6-5	TRBJ2-7	CASSSRAGGPREQYF	TGTGCCAGCAGTTCGAGGGCGGGAGGGCCTCGAGAGCAGTACTTC
once	NA	TRBV9	TRBJ2-3	CASSVDWTDTQYF	TGTGCCAGCAGCGTAGATTGGACAGATACGCAGTATTTT
many	TRBD1	TRBV28	TRBJ2-7	CASKHRGPYEQYF	TGTGCCAGCAAACACAGGGGGCCCTACGAGCAGTACTTC
many	NA	TRBV28	TRBJ1-5	CASSIPAASNQPQHF	TGTGCCAGCAGTATCCCGGCGGCGAGCAATCAGCCCCAGCATTTT